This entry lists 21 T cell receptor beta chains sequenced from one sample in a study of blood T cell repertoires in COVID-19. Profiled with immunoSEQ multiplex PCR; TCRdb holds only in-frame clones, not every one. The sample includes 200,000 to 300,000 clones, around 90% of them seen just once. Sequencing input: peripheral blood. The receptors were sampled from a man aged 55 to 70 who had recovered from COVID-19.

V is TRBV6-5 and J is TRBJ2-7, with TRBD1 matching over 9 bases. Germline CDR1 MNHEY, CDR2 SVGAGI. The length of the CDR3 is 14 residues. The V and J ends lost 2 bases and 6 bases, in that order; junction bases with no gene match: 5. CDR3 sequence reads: CASSYGDRVAEQYF. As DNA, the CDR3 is TGTGCCAGCAGTTACGGGGACAGGGTGGCCGAGCAGTACTTC.

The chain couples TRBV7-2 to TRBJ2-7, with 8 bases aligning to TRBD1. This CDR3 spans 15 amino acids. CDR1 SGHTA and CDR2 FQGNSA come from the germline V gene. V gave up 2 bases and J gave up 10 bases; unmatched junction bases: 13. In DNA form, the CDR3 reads TGTGCCAGCAGCTTAAGCGGGCAGGGGGCTGGATCCCAGTACTTC. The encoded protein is CASSLSGQGAGSQYF. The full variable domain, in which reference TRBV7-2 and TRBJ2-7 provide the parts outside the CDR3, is GAGVSQSPSNKVTEKGKDVELRCDPISGHTALYWYRQSLGQGLEFLIYFQGNSAPDKSGLPSDRFSAERTGGSVSTLTIQRTQQEDSAVYLCASSLSGQGAGSQYFGPGTRLTVT.

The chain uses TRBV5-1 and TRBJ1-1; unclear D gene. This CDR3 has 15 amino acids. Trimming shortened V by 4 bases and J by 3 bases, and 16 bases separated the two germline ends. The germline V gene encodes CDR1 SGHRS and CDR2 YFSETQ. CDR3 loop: CASSPKSPGYTEAFF. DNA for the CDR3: TGCGCCAGCAGCCCAAAGTCACCGGGATACACTGAAGCTTTCTTT.

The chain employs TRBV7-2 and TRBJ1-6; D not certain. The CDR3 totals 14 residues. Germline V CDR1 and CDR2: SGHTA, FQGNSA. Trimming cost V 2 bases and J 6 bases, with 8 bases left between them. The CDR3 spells CASSLMTGNSPLHF. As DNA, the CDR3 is TGTGCCAGCAGCTTAATGACGGGTAATTCACCCCTCCACTTT.

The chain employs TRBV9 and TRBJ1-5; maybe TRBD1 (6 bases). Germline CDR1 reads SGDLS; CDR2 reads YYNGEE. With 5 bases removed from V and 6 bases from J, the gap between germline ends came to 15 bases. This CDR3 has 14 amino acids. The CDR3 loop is CASSPGGGGQPQHF. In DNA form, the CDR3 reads TGTGCCAGCAGTCCCGGAGGGGGGGGTCAGCCCCAGCATTTT.

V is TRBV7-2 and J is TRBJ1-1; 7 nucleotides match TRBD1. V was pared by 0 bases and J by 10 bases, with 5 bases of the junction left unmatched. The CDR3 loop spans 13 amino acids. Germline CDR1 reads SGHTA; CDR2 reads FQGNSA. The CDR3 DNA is TGTGCCAGCAGCTTAGCAACAGGGGACAGAGCTTTCTTT. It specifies CASSLATGDRAFF.

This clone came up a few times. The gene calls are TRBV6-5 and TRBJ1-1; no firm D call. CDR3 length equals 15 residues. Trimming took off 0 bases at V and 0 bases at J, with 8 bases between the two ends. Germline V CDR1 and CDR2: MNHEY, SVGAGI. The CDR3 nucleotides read TGTGCCAGCAGTTACTCGGGCAGGTTGAACACTGAAGCTTTCTTT. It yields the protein CASSYSGRLNTEAFF.

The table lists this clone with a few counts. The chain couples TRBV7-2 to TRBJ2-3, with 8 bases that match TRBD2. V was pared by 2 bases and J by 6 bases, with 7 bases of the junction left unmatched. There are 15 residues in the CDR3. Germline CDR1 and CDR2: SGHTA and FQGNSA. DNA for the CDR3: TGTGCCAGCAGCTTACCCACTAGCGGTTGGGATACGCAGTATTTT. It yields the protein CASSLPTSGWDTQYF.

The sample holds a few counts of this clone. The CDR3 coding sequence is TGTGCCAGCAGCAATAAACCCAGGGGTTTGGACTATGGCTACACCTTC. Its translation: CASSNKPRGLDYGYTF. The J gene is TRBJ1-2, the V gene TRBV5-6; possible D gene TRBD1, 6 bases. Deletions cut 4 bases from V and 3 bases from J, with 19 bases between. CDR1 and CDR2 from the germline V gene are SGHDT and YYEEEE. The length of the CDR3 is 16 residues.

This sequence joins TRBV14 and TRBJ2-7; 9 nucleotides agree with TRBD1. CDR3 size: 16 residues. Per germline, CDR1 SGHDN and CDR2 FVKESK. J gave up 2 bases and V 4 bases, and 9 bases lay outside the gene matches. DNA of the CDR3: TGTGCCAGCAGCCTGTACAGGGGGCCCCCACCCTACGAGCAGTACTTC. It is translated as CASSLYRGPPPYEQYF.

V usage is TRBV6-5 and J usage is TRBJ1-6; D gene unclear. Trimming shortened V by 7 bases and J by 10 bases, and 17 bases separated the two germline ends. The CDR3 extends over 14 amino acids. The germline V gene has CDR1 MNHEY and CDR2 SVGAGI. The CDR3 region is CASTVKPTQSPLHF. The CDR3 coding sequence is TGTGCCAGCACGGTCAAGCCCACCCAATCACCCCTCCACTTT.

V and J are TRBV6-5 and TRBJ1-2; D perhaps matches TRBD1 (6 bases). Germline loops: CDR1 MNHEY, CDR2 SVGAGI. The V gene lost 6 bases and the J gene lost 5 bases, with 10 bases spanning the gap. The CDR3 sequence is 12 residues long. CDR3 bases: TGTGCCAGCAGCCAGGGGTATTATGGCTACACCTTC. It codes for CASSQGYYGYTF.

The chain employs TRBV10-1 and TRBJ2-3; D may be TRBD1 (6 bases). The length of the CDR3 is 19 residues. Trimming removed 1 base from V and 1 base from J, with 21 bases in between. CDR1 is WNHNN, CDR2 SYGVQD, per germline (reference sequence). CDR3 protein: CASSEFSGTPGRRTDTQYF. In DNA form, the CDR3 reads TGCGCCAGCAGTGAGTTCTCCGGGACACCGGGCCGCCGCACAGATACGCAGTATTTT.

CDR3 protein: CASSQSGGANEKLFF. In DNA, the CDR3 is TGTGCCAGCAGCCAATCAGGGGGAGCTAATGAAAAACTGTTTTTT. This chain uses TRBV7-2 with TRBJ1-4; 7 bases map to TRBD1. Germline lookup yields CDR1 SGHTA and CDR2 FQGNSA. The CDR3 spans 15 residues. V dropped 5 bases and J dropped 3; count of bases not matched to a gene: 6.

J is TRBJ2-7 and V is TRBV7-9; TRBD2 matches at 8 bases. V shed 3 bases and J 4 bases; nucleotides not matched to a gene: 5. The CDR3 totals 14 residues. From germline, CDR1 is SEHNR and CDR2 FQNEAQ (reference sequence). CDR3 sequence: CASSLGAGAYEQYF. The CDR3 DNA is TGTGCCAGCAGCTTGGGAGCGGGGGCGTACGAGCAGTACTTC.

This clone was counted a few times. This CDR3 reads CASSFSTDTQYF. The DNA for the CDR3 is TGTGCCAGCAGCTTCTCTACAGATACGCAGTATTTT. This chain uses TRBV7-9 with TRBJ2-3; no definite D call. The length of the CDR3 is 12 residues. Germline V gives CDR1 SEHNR, CDR2 FQNEAQ (reference sequence). The ends were cut back, 3 bases at V and 3 bases at J, with 4 bases in the middle.

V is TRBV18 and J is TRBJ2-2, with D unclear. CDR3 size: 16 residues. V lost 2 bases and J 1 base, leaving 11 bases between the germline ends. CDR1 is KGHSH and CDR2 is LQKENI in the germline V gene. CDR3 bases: TGTGCCAGCTCACCATTCGCGCGGATGAACACCGGGGAGCTGTTTTTT. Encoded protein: CASSPFARMNTGELFF.

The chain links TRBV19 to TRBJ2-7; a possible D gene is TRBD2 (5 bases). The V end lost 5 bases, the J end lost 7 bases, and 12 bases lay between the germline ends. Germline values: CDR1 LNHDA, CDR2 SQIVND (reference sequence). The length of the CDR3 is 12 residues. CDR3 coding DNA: TGTGCCAGTAGTCTTTTTCCGGGGGAGCAGTACTTC. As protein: CASSLFPGEQYF.

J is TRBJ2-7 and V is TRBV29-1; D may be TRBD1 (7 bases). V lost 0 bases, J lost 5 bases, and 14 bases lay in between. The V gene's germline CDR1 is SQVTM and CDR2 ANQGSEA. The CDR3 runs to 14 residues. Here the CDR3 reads CSVEESGGLNEQYF. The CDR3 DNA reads TGCAGCGTTGAAGAGTCAGGGGGGCTAAACGAGCAGTACTTC.

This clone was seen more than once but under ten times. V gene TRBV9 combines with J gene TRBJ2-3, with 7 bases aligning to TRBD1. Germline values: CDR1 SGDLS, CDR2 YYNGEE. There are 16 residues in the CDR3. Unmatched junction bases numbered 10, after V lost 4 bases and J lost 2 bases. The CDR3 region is CASSLLRDSYTDTQYF. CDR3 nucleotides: TGTGCCAGCAGCCTGCTCCGGGACAGCTACACAGATACGCAGTATTTT.

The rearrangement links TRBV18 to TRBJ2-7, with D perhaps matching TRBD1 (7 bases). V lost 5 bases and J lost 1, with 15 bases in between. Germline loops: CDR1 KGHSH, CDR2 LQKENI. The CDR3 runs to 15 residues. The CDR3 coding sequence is TGTGCCAGCTCAGCAACAGGGGCGGGGTCCTACGAGCAGTACTTC. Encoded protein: CASSATGAGSYEQYF. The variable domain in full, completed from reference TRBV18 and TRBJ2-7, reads NAGVMQNPRHLVRRRGQEARLRCSPMKGHSHVYWYRQLPEEGLKFMVYLQKENIIDESGMPKERFSAEFPKEGPSILRIQQVVRGDSAAYFCASSATGAGSYEQYFGPGTRLTVT.